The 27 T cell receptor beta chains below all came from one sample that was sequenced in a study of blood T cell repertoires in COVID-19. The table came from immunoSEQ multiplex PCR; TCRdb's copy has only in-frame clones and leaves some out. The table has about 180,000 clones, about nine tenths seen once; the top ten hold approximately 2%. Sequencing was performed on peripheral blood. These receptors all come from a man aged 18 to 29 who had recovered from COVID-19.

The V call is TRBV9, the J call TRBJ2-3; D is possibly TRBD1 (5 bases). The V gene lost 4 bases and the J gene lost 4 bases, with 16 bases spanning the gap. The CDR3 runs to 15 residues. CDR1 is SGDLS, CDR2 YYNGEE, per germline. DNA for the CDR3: TGTGCCAGCAGCCAACGCAGGGAACCGCCAGATACGCAGTATTTT. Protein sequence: CASSQRREPPDTQYF.

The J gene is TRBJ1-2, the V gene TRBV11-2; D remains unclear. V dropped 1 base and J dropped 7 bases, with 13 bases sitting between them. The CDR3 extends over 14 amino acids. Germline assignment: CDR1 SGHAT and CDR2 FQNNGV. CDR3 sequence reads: CASSLGPGNLGYTF. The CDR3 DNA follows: TGTGCCAGCAGCTTAGGACCCGGGAACCTTGGCTACACCTTC.

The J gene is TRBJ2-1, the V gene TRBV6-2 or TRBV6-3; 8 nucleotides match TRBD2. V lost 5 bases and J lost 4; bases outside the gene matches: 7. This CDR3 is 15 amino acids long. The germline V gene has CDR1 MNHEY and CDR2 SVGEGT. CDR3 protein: CASSRPGGGYNEQFF. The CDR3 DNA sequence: TGTGCCAGCAGTCGACCGGGAGGGGGATACAATGAGCAGTTCTTC.

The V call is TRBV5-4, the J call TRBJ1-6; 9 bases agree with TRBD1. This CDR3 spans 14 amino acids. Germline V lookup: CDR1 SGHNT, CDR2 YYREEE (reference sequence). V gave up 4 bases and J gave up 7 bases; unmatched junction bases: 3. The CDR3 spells CASSRTGVNSPLHF. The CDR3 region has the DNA TGTGCCAGCAGCCGGACAGGGGTCAATTCACCCCTCCACTTT.

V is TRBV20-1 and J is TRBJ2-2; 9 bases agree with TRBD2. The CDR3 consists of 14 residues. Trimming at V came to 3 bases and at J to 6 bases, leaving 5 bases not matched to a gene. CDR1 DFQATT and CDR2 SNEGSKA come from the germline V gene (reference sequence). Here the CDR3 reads CSASRSGGPGELFF. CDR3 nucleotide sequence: TGCAGTGCTAGTCGAAGCGGGGGGCCCGGGGAGCTGTTTTTT.

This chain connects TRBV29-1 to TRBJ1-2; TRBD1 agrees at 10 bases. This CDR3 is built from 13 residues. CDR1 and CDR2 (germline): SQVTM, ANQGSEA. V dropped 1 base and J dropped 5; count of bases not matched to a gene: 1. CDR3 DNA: TGCAGCGTTGAAGGGGACAGGGGTTATGGCTACACCTTC. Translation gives CSVEGDRGYGYTF.

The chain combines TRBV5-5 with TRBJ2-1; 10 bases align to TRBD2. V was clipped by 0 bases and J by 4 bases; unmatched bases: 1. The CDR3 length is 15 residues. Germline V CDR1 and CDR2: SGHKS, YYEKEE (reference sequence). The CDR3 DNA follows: TGTGCCAGCAGCTTGGAACTAGCGGGATACAATGAGCAGTTCTTC. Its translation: CASSLELAGYNEQFF.

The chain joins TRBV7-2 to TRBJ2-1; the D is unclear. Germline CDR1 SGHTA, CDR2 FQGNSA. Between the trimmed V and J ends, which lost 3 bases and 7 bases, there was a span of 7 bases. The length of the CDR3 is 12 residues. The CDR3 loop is CASSLRWNEQFF. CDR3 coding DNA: TGTGCCAGCAGCTTGAGGTGGAATGAGCAGTTCTTC.

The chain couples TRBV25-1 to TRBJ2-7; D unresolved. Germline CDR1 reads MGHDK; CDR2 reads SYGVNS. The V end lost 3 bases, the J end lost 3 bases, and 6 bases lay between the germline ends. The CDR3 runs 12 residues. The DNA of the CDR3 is TGTGCCAGCAGTGAGAGCTACTACGAGCAGTACTTC. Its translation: CASSESYYEQYF.

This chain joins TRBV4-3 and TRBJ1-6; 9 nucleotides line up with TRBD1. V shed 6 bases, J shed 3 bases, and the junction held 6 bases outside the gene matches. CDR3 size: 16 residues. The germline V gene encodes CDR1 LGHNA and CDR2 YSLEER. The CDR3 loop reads CASRGQGNGYNSPLHF. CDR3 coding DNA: TGCGCCAGCAGAGGACAGGGGAATGGCTATAATTCACCCCTCCACTTT.

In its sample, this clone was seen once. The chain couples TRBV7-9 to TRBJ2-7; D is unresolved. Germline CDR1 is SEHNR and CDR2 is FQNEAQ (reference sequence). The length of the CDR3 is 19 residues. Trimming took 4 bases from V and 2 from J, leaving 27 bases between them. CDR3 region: CASSYPPRARNSSAYEQYF. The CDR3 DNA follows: TGTGCCAGCAGCTACCCCCCCCGAGCGAGGAATTCCTCGGCCTACGAGCAGTACTTC.

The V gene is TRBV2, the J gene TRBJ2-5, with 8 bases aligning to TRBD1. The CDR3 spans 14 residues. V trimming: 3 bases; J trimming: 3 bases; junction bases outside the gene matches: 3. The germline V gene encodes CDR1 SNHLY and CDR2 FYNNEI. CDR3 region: CASSERQGKETQYF. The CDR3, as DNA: TGTGCCAGCAGTGAGCGACAGGGGAAAGAGACCCAGTACTTC.

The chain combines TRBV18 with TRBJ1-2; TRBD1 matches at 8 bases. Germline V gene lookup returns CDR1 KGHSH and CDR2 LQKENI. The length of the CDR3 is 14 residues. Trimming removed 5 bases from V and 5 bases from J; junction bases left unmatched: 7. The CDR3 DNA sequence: TGTGCCAGCTCAGCGGACAGGGCGAGTTATGGCTACACCTTC. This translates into CASSADRASYGYTF.

CDR3 bases: TGCGCCAGCAGCTTGGGAGCAATCAACTATGGCTACACCTTC. It encodes CASSLGAINYGYTF. This rearrangement joins TRBV5-1 to TRBJ1-2, with D unclear. Trimming removed 0 bases from V and 2 bases from J, with 8 bases in between. Germline V gene sequence: CDR1 SGHRS, CDR2 YFSETQ. The CDR3 is 14 amino acids.

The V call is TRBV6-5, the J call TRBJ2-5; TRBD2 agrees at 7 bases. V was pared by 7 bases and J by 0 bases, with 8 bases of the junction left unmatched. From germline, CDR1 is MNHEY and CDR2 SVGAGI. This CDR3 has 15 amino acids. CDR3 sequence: CASTPTSAYQETQYF. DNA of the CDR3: TGTGCCAGCACCCCTACTAGCGCGTACCAAGAGACCCAGTACTTC.

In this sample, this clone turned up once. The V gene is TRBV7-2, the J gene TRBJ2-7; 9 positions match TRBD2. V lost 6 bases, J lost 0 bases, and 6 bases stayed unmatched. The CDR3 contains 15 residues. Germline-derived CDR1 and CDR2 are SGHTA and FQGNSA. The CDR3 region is CASSPAGGSSYEQYF. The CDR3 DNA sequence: TGTGCCAGCAGTCCGGCGGGGGGGAGCTCCTACGAGCAGTACTTC. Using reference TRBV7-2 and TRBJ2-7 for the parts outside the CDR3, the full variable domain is GAGVSQSPSNKVTEKGKDVELRCDPISGHTALYWYRQSLGQGLEFLIYFQGNSAPDKSGLPSDRFSAERTGGSVSTLTIQRTQQEDSAVYLCASSPAGGSSYEQYFGPGTRLTVT.

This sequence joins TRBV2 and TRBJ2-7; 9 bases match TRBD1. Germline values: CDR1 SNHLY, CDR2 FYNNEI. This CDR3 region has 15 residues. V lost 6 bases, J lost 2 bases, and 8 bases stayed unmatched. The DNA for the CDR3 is TGTGCCAGCAGGCCTGGACAGGGGCCAGCCTACGAGCAGTACTTC. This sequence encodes CASRPGQGPAYEQYF.

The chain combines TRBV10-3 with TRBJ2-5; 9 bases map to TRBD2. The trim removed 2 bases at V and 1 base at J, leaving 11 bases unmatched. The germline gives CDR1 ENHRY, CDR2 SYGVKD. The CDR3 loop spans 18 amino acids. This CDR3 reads CAISERVWTSALQETQYF. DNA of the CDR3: TGTGCCATCAGTGAGCGGGTCTGGACTAGCGCTCTCCAAGAGACCCAGTACTTC.

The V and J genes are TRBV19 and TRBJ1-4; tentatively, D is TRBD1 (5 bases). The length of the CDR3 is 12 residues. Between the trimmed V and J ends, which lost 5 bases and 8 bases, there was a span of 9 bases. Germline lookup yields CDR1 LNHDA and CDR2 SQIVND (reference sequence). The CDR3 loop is CASSGAGEKLFF. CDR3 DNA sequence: TGTGCCAGTAGTGGGGCGGGAGAAAAACTGTTTTTT.

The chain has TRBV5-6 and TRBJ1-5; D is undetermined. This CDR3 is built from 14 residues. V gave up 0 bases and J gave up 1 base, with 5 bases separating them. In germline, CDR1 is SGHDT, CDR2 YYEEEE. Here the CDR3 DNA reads TGTGCCAGCAGCTTGGGAGGCAGCAATCAGCCCCAGCATTTT. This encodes CASSLGGSNQPQHF.

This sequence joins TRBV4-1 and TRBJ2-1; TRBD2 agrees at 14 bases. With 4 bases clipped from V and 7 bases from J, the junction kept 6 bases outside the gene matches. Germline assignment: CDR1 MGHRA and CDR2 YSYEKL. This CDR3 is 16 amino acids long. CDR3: CASSRGTSGSRNEQFF. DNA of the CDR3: TGCGCCAGCAGCCGAGGGACTAGCGGGAGTAGGAATGAGCAGTTCTTC.

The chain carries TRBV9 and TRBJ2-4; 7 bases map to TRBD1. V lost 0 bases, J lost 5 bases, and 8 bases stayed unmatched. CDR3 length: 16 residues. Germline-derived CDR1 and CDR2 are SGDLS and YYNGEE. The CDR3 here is CASSVAAETGQNIQYF. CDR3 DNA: TGTGCCAGCAGCGTAGCTGCGGAGACAGGGCAAAACATTCAGTACTTC.

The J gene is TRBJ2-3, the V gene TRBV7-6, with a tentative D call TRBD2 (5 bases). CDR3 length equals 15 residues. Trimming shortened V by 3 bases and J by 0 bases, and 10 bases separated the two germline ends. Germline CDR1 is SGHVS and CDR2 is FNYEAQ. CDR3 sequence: CASSLGERSTDTQYF. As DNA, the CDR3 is TGTGCCAGCAGCTTGGGAGAAAGGAGCACAGATACGCAGTATTTT.

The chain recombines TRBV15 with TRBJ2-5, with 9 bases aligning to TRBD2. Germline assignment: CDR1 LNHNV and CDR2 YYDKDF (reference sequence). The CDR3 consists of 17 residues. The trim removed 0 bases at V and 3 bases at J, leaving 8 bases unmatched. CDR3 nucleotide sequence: TGTGCCACCAGCAGAGATCCGAGCGCGGGAGGGGAAGAGACCCAGTACTTC. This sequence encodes CATSRDPSAGGEETQYF. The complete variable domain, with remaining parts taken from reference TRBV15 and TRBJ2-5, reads DAMVIQNPRYQVTQFGKPVTLSCSQTLNHNVMYWYQQKSSQAPKLLFHYYDKDFNNEADTPDNFQSRRPNTSFCFLDIRSPGLGDTAMYLCATSRDPSAGGEETQYFGPGTRLLVL.

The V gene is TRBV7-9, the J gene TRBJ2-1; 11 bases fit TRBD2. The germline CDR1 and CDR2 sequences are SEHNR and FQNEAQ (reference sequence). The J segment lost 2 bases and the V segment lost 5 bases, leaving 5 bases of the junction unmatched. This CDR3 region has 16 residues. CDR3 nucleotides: TGTGCCAGCAGCAAGACTAGCGGGACACCCTACAATGAGCAGTTCTTC. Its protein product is CASSKTSGTPYNEQFF.

In nucleotides, the CDR3 is TGTGCCAGCAGTTACGACGGGACAGGGTCCCACGAGCAGTACTTC. It yields the protein CASSYDGTGSHEQYF. This chain connects TRBV6-5 to TRBJ2-7; the match to TRBD1 covers 9 bases. Per germline, CDR1 MNHEY and CDR2 SVGAGI. The CDR3 is 15 amino acids. V shed 2 bases, J shed 5 bases, and the junction held 7 bases outside the gene matches.

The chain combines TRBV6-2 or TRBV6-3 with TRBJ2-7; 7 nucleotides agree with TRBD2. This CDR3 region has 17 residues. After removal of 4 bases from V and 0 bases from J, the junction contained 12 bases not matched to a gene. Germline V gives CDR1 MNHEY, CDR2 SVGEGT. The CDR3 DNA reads TGTGCCAGCAGTTCCCGACCATTAGCGGGCCGCTCCTACGAGCAGTACTTC. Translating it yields CASSSRPLAGRSYEQYF.